The 7 T cell receptor beta chains listed next were all sequenced from one sample in a study of cytomegalovirus exposure and HLA in healthy donors. Sequencing was performed with immunoSEQ multiplex PCR; in TCRdb, only in-frame clones are kept and a portion is missing. The data contain approximately 300,000 clones, roughly 90% of them singletons. Sequencing used PBMCs. Every receptor here comes from a woman aged 18-29 years in good health and CMV-seronegative.

This chain connects TRBV7-9 to TRBJ1-5; a possible D gene is TRBD1 (5 bases). In germline, CDR1 is SEHNR, CDR2 FQNEAQ (reference sequence). The CDR3 extends over 15 amino acids. V gave up 1 base and J gave up 4 bases, with 11 bases separating them. CDR3 sequence: CASSLGSGGNQPQHF. The CDR3 DNA reads as TGTGCCAGCAGCTTAGGGTCGGGGGGAAATCAGCCCCAGCATTTT.

The chain links TRBV2 to TRBJ2-1; D possibly corresponds to TRBD1 (6 bases). V gave up 5 bases and J gave up 5 bases, with 16 bases separating them. The CDR3 extends over 15 amino acids. The germline gives CDR1 SNHLY, CDR2 FYNNEI. The CDR3 region is CASSSDRTRNNEQFF. CDR3 sequence (DNA): TGTGCCAGCAGTTCTGACAGGACCCGTAACAATGAGCAGTTCTTC.

V usage is TRBV11-3 and J usage is TRBJ2-2, with D hard to call. Between the trimmed V and J ends, which lost 5 bases and 4 bases, there was a span of 8 bases. This CDR3 is 13 amino acids long. Per the germline V gene, CDR1 is SGHNT and CDR2 is YENEEA. The CDR3 reads CASSGQSTGELFF. CDR3 coding DNA: TGTGCCAGCAGCGGGCAAAGCACCGGGGAGCTGTTTTTT.

The CDR3 loop is CASSEALGNTIYF. Here the CDR3 DNA reads TGTGCCAGCAGTGAAGCTCTGGGAAACACCATATATTTT. V gene TRBV6-1 combines with J gene TRBJ1-3; D unresolved. Trimming took off 0 bases at V and 4 bases at J, with 4 bases between the two ends. The CDR3 length is 13 residues. From germline, CDR1 is MNHNS and CDR2 SASEGT.

V is TRBV2 and J is TRBJ2-5; no clear D gene. CDR1 is SNHLY, CDR2 FYNNEI, per germline. The CDR3 sequence is 10 residues long. Trimming took off 6 bases at V and 4 bases at J, with 3 bases between the two ends. The DNA for the CDR3 is TGTGCCAGCAGACTAGAGACCCAGTACTTC. Amino acids: CASRLETQYF. Using reference TRBV2 and TRBJ2-5 for the parts outside the CDR3, the full variable domain is EPEVTQTPSHQVTQMGQEVILRCVPISNHLYFYWYRQILGQKVEFLVSFYNNEISEKSEIFDDQFSVERPDGSNFTLKIRSTKLEDSAMYFCASRLETQYFGPGTRLLVL.

This chain uses TRBV25-1 with TRBJ1-5; no reliable D call. Per the germline V gene, CDR1 is MGHDK and CDR2 is SYGVNS. CDR3 size: 13 residues. V lost 2 bases and J lost 7, with 9 bases in between. The DNA for the CDR3 is TGTGCCAGCAGTGAAGTGGGGAGGCAGCCCCAGCATTTT. As protein: CASSEVGRQPQHF. Filled out from reference TRBV25-1 and TRBJ1-5, the complete variable domain reads EADIYQTPRYLVIGTGKKITLECSQTMGHDKMYWYQQDPGMELHLIHYSYGVNSTEKGDLSSESTVSRIRTEHFPLTLESARPSHTSQYLCASSEVGRQPQHFGDGTRLSIL.

The chain carries TRBV11-2 and TRBJ2-1; a possible D gene is TRBD1 (6 bases). Trimming left V 4 bases short and J 7 bases short, with 17 bases between. The length of the CDR3 is 15 residues. Germline CDR1 SGHAT, CDR2 FQNNGV. The CDR3 here is CASSSIRGNGNEQFF. CDR3 bases: TGTGCCAGCAGCTCCATAAGGGGGAACGGGAATGAGCAGTTCTTC.